This TCR beta chain is drawn from a study of CD8 T cells in ankylosing spondylitis (dated by TCRdb to about 2017). General notes on the study: T cell receptor beta repertoires were profiled in healthy donors and ankylosing spondylitis patients so that disease-linked TCR variants could be found. The whole study cohort included some 100 healthy donors and over 20 ankylosing spondylitis patients. Peripheral blood was sampled, and synovial fluid was additionally collected from ankylosing spondylitis patients.

The run used an Illumina HiSeq 2500. TCR beta libraries were prepared by quantitative 5'-RACE with molecular barcodes. The study's own analysis went as follows. Disease-linked TCR variants were identified with a new computational method built on a probabilistic model of VDJ rearrangement. TCRdb trimmed the raw reads at Q25, called clones with MiXCR and kept productive beta chains. Each entry merges the rows of one CDR3 protein and shows their most common DNA and genes. The authors' filters were not applied to this entry. The sample yields 200,000 to 250,000 distinct CDR3 sequences; 9.5% to 12% were counted once. The top ten constitute 6% to 8% of the sample. Remarks on this clonotype: Its binding antigen is unknown. No base-level quality is on record; no much larger clone is a single base apart.

On the study overall, not on this receptor specifically: The disease-linked clones were reported as significantly enriched in matched synovial fluid samples from ankylosing spondylitis patients. Some TCR beta motif variants had previously been reported in synovial fluid and blood of reactive arthritis patients, which suggested common disease-initiation mechanisms. The disease-linked clones had a CD8+ phenotype and were found at relatively low frequencies in peripheral blood. Blood from ankylosing spondylitis patients appeared to be characterized by a TCR beta motif made up of under ten highly homologous amino acid variants.

The sequenced sample consisted of blood, either unsorted or a sorted T cell fraction (not recorded which). This clonotype was sampled from a male donor with ankylosing spondylitis or in good health (not recorded which).

The CDR3 region reads CASSFSGGSVSGQPQHF. The DNA sequence is as follows: TGTGCCAGCAGTTTTTCAGGGGGCTCAGTGTCGGGTCAGCCCCAGCATTTT. The V and J segments used are TRBV28 and TRBJ1-5, and 8 junction bases match TRBD1. Trimming takes 3 bases off V and 6 bases off J; junction bases not matched to a gene: 13. Measured from the cysteine to the phenylalanine, the CDR3 is 17 residues long. Left in the record is the CDR3 DNA by itself, 51 bases read in frame from the first base. CDR1 MDHEN and CDR2 SYDVKM are derived from the germline V gene.